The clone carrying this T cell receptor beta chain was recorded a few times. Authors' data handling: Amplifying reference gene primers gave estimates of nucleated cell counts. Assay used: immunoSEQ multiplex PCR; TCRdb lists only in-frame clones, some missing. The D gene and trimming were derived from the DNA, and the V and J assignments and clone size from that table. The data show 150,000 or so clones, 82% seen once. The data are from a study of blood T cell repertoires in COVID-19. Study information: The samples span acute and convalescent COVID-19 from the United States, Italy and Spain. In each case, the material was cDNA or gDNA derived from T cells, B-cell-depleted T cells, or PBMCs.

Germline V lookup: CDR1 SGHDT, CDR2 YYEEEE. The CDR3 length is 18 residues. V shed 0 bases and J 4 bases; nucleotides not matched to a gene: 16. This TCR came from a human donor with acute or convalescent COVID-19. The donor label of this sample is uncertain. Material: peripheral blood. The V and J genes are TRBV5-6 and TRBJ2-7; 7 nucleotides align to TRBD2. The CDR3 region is CASSLGRDYFRRSYEQYF. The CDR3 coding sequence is TGTGCCAGCAGCTTGGGACGGGACTACTTTAGGCGGTCTTACGAGCAGTACTTC.